Here is one T cell receptor beta chain with its context. Original processing notes: Estimation of nucleated cell counts relied on the amplification of reference gene primers. Repertoires were generated with immunoSEQ multiplex PCR, while TCRdb's copy carries only in-frame clones and drops some. V and J calls and clone size follow that table, whereas D and trimming were derived from the DNA. The sample gives some 200,000 clones, around 84% of which show up once; roughly 2.5% is in the top ten. Trimming stripped 1 base from V and 0 bases from J, with 5 bases between. The CDR3 covers 14 residues. Germline V gene lookup returns CDR1 LGHDT and CDR2 YNNKEL (reference sequence). The data stem from a study of blood T cell repertoires in COVID-19. Turning to the study itself: The samples span acute and convalescent COVID-19 from the United States, Italy and Spain. T cells, B-cell-depleted T cells, or PBMCs provided the cDNA or gDNA that served as material.

The chain is built from TRBV3-1 (or the pseudogene TRBV3-2) and TRBJ2-3, with unresolved D. Sequencing was done on a sample of peripheral blood. This receptor was identified in a man aged 35 to 55 with active or convalescent COVID-19. CDR3 coding DNA: TGTGCCAGCAGCCAAGGTTCTAGCACAGATACGCAGTATTTT. Translating it yields CASSQGSSTDTQYF.